A single sample gave rise to the 30 T cell receptor beta chains below, sequenced in a study of shared clonotypes between healthy human individuals. Naive CD8 cells were CD45RO-negative, positively selected for CCR7, excluding terminally differentiated effector memory CD45RA+ cells. Clones were sequenced by immunoSEQ multiplex PCR, and TCRdb holds only the in-frame ones, with some missing. Of about 820,000 clones in the sample, almost 95% are singletons; the top ten hold under 30%. Sequencing was performed on naive CD8+ T cells sorted from blood. Receptor source: a man aged 30 to 45 in good health.

The chain combines TRBV4-1 with TRBJ2-3; 9 nucleotides agree with TRBD2. J lost 1 base, V lost 2 bases, and 7 bases had no gene match. The CDR3 consists of 17 residues. Germline V gives CDR1 MGHRA, CDR2 YSYEKL. CDR3 protein: CASSQPSLAGRTDTQYF. CDR3 in DNA: TGCGCCAGCAGCCAACCCTCCCTAGCGGGACGCACAGATACGCAGTATTTT.

DNA of the CDR3: TGTGCCAGCAGCACAGACAGGGGGGCCTACAATGAGCAGTTCTTC. It codes for CASSTDRGAYNEQFF. The chain couples TRBV11-3 to TRBJ2-1; 9 nucleotides match TRBD1. This CDR3 is built from 15 residues. J lost 2 bases, V lost 5 bases, and 4 bases had no gene match. The germline V gene has CDR1 SGHNT and CDR2 YENEEA.

The rearrangement links TRBV7-8 to TRBJ2-1; the D is unclear. V lost 0 bases and J lost 6, with 9 bases in between. CDR1 and CDR2 (germline): SGHVS, FQNEAQ. The CDR3 sequence is 14 residues long. Here the CDR3 DNA reads TGTGCCAGCAGCTTAGCGGGCCCCGGCAATGAGCAGTTCTTC. It encodes CASSLAGPGNEQFF.

The CDR3 DNA reads TGTGCCAGCAGCTTTGAGGGAGGGCCCCTCGAGCAGTACTTC. Protein product: CASSFEGGPLEQYF. V usage is TRBV7-9 and J usage is TRBJ2-7; 7 nucleotides match TRBD2. Germline-derived CDR1 and CDR2 are SEHNR and FQNEAQ (reference sequence). The CDR3 contains 14 residues. Trimming removed 3 bases from V and 6 bases from J; junction bases left unmatched: 8.

V and J are TRBV27 and TRBJ2-7; 11 bases map to TRBD2. The CDR3 spans 15 residues. V was clipped by 6 bases and J by 4 bases; unmatched bases: 8. Germline CDR1 reads MNHEY; CDR2 reads SMNVEV (reference sequence). The CDR3 DNA reads TGTGCCAGCAGCAGGTTGGCTAGCGGGAGGTACGAGCAGTACTTC. This translates into CASSRLASGRYEQYF.

The chain combines TRBV27 with TRBJ2-2; D might be TRBD1 or TRBD2, each matching 5 bases. The V gene's germline CDR1 is MNHEY and CDR2 SMNVEV (reference sequence). The CDR3 is made up of 14 amino acids. The germline V and J ends were trimmed by 5 bases and 4 bases, with 11 bases remaining between them. DNA for the CDR3: TGTGCCAGCAGTACGGGACCGGCCACCGGGGAGCTGTTTTTT. This translates into CASSTGPATGELFF.

This chain uses TRBV13 with TRBJ2-7; 9 positions agree with TRBD1. This CDR3 spans 15 amino acids. The V and J ends lost 1 base and 7 bases, in that order; junction bases with no gene match: 8. From germline, CDR1 is PRHDT and CDR2 FYEKMQ (reference sequence). This CDR3 reads CASSLVGQGMGEQYF. CDR3 nucleotide sequence: TGTGCCAGCAGCTTAGTAGGACAGGGGATGGGAGAGCAGTACTTC.

The chain couples TRBV7-2 to TRBJ2-7; D is unclear. Per germline, CDR1 SGHTA and CDR2 FQGNSA. The CDR3 covers 13 residues. V dropped 5 bases and J dropped 3 bases, with 11 bases sitting between them. The CDR3 loop is CASSEGFGYEQYF. Written as DNA, the CDR3 is TGTGCCAGCAGCGAAGGATTCGGCTACGAGCAGTACTTC.

The chain links TRBV27 to TRBJ2-7; 8 bases map to TRBD1. The V and J ends lost 9 bases and 3 bases, in that order; junction bases with no gene match: 10. The CDR3 is 14 amino acids. The germline V gene encodes CDR1 MNHEY and CDR2 SMNVEV (reference sequence). For the CDR3, the DNA is TGTGCCAGATACCCCCCCGACAGGGGCTACGAGCAGTACTTC. It translates to CARYPPDRGYEQYF.

V is TRBV27 and J is TRBJ2-7; D is undetermined. Trimming left V 5 bases short and J 0 bases short, with 11 bases between. Germline CDR1 MNHEY, CDR2 SMNVEV (reference sequence). The CDR3 extends over 14 amino acids. CDR3 sequence reads: CASSRTAISYEQYF. The DNA of the CDR3 is TGTGCCAGCAGTAGGACGGCCATCTCCTACGAGCAGTACTTC.

V and J are TRBV13 and TRBJ2-7; 7 nucleotides agree with TRBD1. This CDR3 has 15 amino acids. In germline, CDR1 is PRHDT, CDR2 FYEKMQ (reference sequence). Trimming at V came to 1 base and at J to 3 bases, leaving 6 bases not matched to a gene. The CDR3: CASSLVGQKYYEQYF. The CDR3 nucleotides read TGTGCCAGCAGCTTAGTGGGACAGAAATACTACGAGCAGTACTTC.

The V gene is TRBV29-1, the J gene TRBJ2-7; 9 bases map to TRBD1. The V and J ends lost 6 bases and 5 bases, in that order; junction bases with no gene match: 5. The CDR3 is 12 residues long. In germline, CDR1 is SQVTM, CDR2 ANQGSEA. CDR3 sequence (DNA): TGCAGCGTGACCCGACAGGGGGACGAGCAGTACTTC. Its translation is CSVTRQGDEQYF.

V gene TRBV2 combines with J gene TRBJ2-2, with 8 nucleotides matching TRBD1. The germline gives CDR1 SNHLY, CDR2 FYNNEI. Germline trimming cut 7 bases from V and 0 bases from J; bases unmatched to any gene: 4. The CDR3 runs to 15 residues. The CDR3, as DNA: TGTGCCAGCAATCCGGGACAGGCGAACACCGGGGAGCTGTTTTTT. Its translation: CASNPGQANTGELFF.

DNA of the CDR3: TGCGCCAGCAGCCAAGGCCCTGCAGCGAGCTCCTACGAGCAGTACTTC. Protein product: CASSQGPAASSYEQYF. The chain joins TRBV4-1 to TRBJ2-7; unclear D gene. CDR3 length: 16 amino acids. Germline lookup yields CDR1 MGHRA and CDR2 YSYEKL. V was pared by 1 base and J by 0 bases, with 13 bases between.

The J gene is TRBJ2-7, the V gene TRBV7-9; TRBD2 matches at 9 bases. Germline V CDR1 and CDR2: SEHNR, FQNEAQ (reference sequence). V lost 4 bases and J lost 1; bases outside the gene matches: 5. This CDR3 has 15 amino acids. The CDR3 spells CASSSSLAGSYEQYF. For the CDR3, the DNA is TGTGCCAGCAGCTCATCTCTAGCGGGGTCCTACGAGCAGTACTTC.

The chain is built from TRBV5-4 and TRBJ2-3, with TRBD2 identical over 8 bases. Germline loops: CDR1 SGHNT, CDR2 YYREEE (reference sequence). With 5 bases clipped from V and 4 bases from J, the junction kept 12 bases outside the gene matches. The CDR3 has 16 amino acids. DNA of the CDR3: TGTGCCAGCAGTCCTGGGAGCGGGAGTCAGGCAGATACGCAGTATTTT. It specifies CASSPGSGSQADTQYF.

Of note for this clone: The sample has other DNA sequences that encode this CDR3 too. The chain combines TRBV6-1 with TRBJ2-7, with D perhaps matching TRBD2 (5 bases). Germline loops: CDR1 MNHNS, CDR2 SASEGT. The CDR3 totals 12 residues. V lost 6 bases to trimming and J lost 4 bases, with 10 bases between them. CDR3 in amino acids: CASSPRGYEQYF. CDR3 DNA: TGTGCCAGCAGCCCCCGAGGGTACGAGCAGTACTTC.

J is TRBJ2-7 and V is TRBV28; TRBD1 might be the D (5 bases). The CDR3 loop spans 14 amino acids. CDR1 and CDR2 (germline): MDHEN, SYDVKM. The V end was cut by 7 bases, the J end by 4 bases, with 17 bases between. In DNA form, the CDR3 reads TGTGCCAGCAACGGGCTAGTGGGGCCGTACGAGCAGTACTTC. Protein: CASNGLVGPYEQYF.

This chain joins TRBV28 and TRBJ1-2, with 12 bases identical to TRBD1. Germline-derived CDR1 and CDR2 are MDHEN and SYDVKM. J gave up 8 bases and V 3 bases, and 4 bases lay outside the gene matches. This CDR3 has 14 residues. This chain's CDR3 is CASSLGQGAWGYTF. In DNA, the CDR3 is TGTGCCAGCAGTTTGGGACAGGGGGCTTGGGGCTACACCTTC.

The rearrangement links TRBV27 to TRBJ2-7, with 9 bases that match TRBD1. The CDR3 covers 15 residues. After removal of 4 bases from V and 4 bases from J, the junction contained 8 bases not matched to a gene. CDR1 is MNHEY, CDR2 SMNVEV, per germline (reference sequence). The CDR3 reads CASSWDWTGAYEQYF. CDR3 DNA sequence: TGTGCCAGCAGTTGGGATTGGACAGGGGCATACGAGCAGTACTTC.

The V and J genes are TRBV7-2 and TRBJ2-5, with TRBD2 matching 13 bases. The CDR3 is 18 residues long. Trimming removed 0 bases from V and 3 bases from J; junction bases left unmatched: 7. CDR1 and CDR2 from the germline V gene are SGHTA and FQGNSA. This CDR3 reads CASSLAELGLAGEETQYF. The CDR3 region has the DNA TGTGCCAGCAGCTTAGCCGAACTAGGACTAGCGGGAGAAGAGACCCAGTACTTC.

This clone came up once. The chain couples TRBV13 to TRBJ2-4; 7 positions agree with TRBD1. The germline V gene has CDR1 PRHDT and CDR2 FYEKMQ (reference sequence). With V trimmed by 5 bases and J by 9 bases, 7 bases remained unmatched. This CDR3 contains 13 residues. The CDR3 region is CASSRYRGGIQYF. In DNA form, the CDR3 reads TGTGCCAGCAGCAGATACAGGGGTGGCATTCAGTACTTC.

The chain uses TRBV7-9 and TRBJ2-2, with D perhaps matching TRBD2 (6 bases). The CDR3 spans 17 residues. Trimming pared 2 bases from V and 2 bases from J, leaving 15 bases between. Germline loops: CDR1 SEHNR, CDR2 FQNEAQ (reference sequence). This chain's CDR3 is CASSLTTGTFNTGELFF. The CDR3 nucleotides are TGTGCCAGCAGCTTAACCACCGGGACTTTCAACACCGGGGAGCTGTTTTTT.

The genes are TRBV28 and TRBJ1-2; a weak D match, TRBD1 (5 bases). The V gene's germline CDR1 is MDHEN and CDR2 SYDVKM. V was shortened by 6 bases and J by 6 bases, with 17 bases between the two germline ends. The CDR3 spans 14 residues. CDR3 residues: CASRSDGASDGYTF. As DNA, the CDR3 is TGTGCCAGCAGGAGCGATGGGGCTAGCGATGGCTACACCTTC.

The chain carries TRBV27 and TRBJ1-5, with D possibly being TRBD1 (5 bases). Germline lookup yields CDR1 MNHEY and CDR2 SMNVEV (reference sequence). The V end lost 5 bases, the J end lost 11 bases, and 22 bases lay between the germline ends. This CDR3 comprises 15 residues. CDR3 sequence reads: CASSPQDSPLGAQHF. The CDR3 DNA sequence: TGTGCCAGCAGTCCACAAGACAGCCCTCTCGGAGCCCAGCATTTT.

The chain employs TRBV5-1 and TRBJ2-4, with 8 positions matching TRBD2. Germline V gives CDR1 SGHRS, CDR2 YFSETQ. Trimming at V came to 4 bases and at J to 1 base, leaving 7 bases not matched to a gene. The CDR3 is 16 amino acids. CDR3 in DNA: TGCGCCAGCAGCGTGGGACGGGAGGGCGCCAAAAACATTCAGTACTTC. It translates to CASSVGREGAKNIQYF.

This clone was recorded once. The gene calls are TRBV7-9 and TRBJ1-5; 7 bases fit TRBD1. The germline CDR1 and CDR2 sequences are SEHNR and FQNEAQ (reference sequence). Trimming removed 5 bases from V and 4 bases from J; junction bases left unmatched: 5. The CDR3 length is 14 residues. The CDR3 loop is CASSPNRGNQPQHF. DNA for the CDR3: TGTGCCAGCAGCCCTAACAGGGGAAATCAGCCCCAGCATTTT.

The table lists this clone with a count of one. V usage is TRBV2 and J usage is TRBJ2-2; 9 bases fit TRBD1. Trimming took 3 bases from V and 6 from J; bases not matched to a gene: 5. The CDR3 loop spans 15 amino acids. The germline V gene encodes CDR1 SNHLY and CDR2 FYNNEI. The CDR3 here is CASSDPGQGSGELFF. The CDR3 region has the DNA TGTGCCAGCAGTGACCCGGGACAGGGATCCGGGGAGCTGTTTTTT. The whole variable domain, remainder taken from reference TRBV2 and TRBJ2-2, is EPEVTQTPSHQVTQMGQEVILRCVPISNHLYFYWYRQILGQKVEFLVSFYNNEISEKSEIFDDQFSVERPDGSNFTLKIRSTKLEDSAMYFCASSDPGQGSGELFFGEGSRLTVL.

The V gene is TRBV7-3, the J gene TRBJ2-3, with no clear D. V gave up 5 bases and J gave up 6 bases, with 18 bases separating them. The CDR3 totals 15 residues. Germline V lookup: CDR1 SGHTA, CDR2 FQGTGA. The CDR3 nucleotides are TGTGCCAGCAGCCAATTTAGGGATACCCGGGATACGCAGTATTTT. Translating gives CASSQFRDTRDTQYF. Complete variable domain (other parts from reference TRBV7-3 and TRBJ2-3): GAGVSQTPSNKVTEKGKYVELRCDPISGHTALYWYRQSLGQGPEFLIYFQGTGAADDSGLPNDRFFAVRPEGSVSTLKIQRTERGDSAVYLCASSQFRDTRDTQYFGPGTRLTVL.

CDR3 residues: CASTYRLAGYEQYF. The CDR3 nucleotides read TGTGCCAGCACATACCGACTAGCGGGGTACGAGCAGTACTTC. This chain joins TRBV5-5 and TRBJ2-7, with 11 nucleotides matching TRBD2. J lost 4 bases, V lost 6 bases, and 6 bases had no gene match. The CDR3 extends over 14 amino acids. CDR1 SGHKS and CDR2 YYEKEE come from the germline V gene (reference sequence).